Listed below are T cell receptor beta chains from one sample, sequenced in a study of Ad26.COV2.S vaccination and SARS-CoV-2 variants. Data came from immunoSEQ multiplex PCR; TCRdb stores just in-frame clones and leaves some out. The sample lists more than 120,000 clones, 80% to 90% occurring once. The sample here was peripheral blood, taken after recovery from COVID-19. These TCRs come from a human donor who had recovered from COVID-19. Both conserved end residues are part of each CDR3. A D gene is named only where the DNA matches it firmly. Where a row states a size, it is once, few, many or the class of an expanded clone; other rows omit it.

TRBD2 . TRBJ2-5 TRBV28 TGTGCCAGCAGTTTAGTCTCTAGCGGGAGAGAGACCCAGTACTTC CASSLVSSGRETQYF
TRBD2 . TRBJ2-2 TRBV10-2 TGCGCCAGCGGGGGGGAACCCGGGGAGCTGTTTTTT CASGGEPGELFF
. . TRBJ1-6 TRBV13 TGTGCCAGCAGCTTAGGGAGGGGGGATCTGGGGCCGCCTTCACCCCTCCACTTT CASSLGRGDLGPPSPLHF
. . TRBJ2-5 TRBV10-1 TGCGCCAGCGGGCCATCAGGGTCAGGGACCCAGTACTTC CASGPSGSGTQYF
. . TRBJ2-7 TRBV12-3/TRBV12-4 TGTGCCAGCAGTTTTTTAGGATCCTACGAGCAGTACTTC CASSFLGSYEQYF
. . TRBJ1-1 TRBV3-1/TRBV3-2 TGTGCCAGCAGCGCTGGACAAGTGAACACTGAAGCTTTCTTT CASSAGQVNTEAFF
. once TRBJ1-4 TRBV5-4 TGTGCCAGCAGCTTGTATCCGGGGACGGTAAACGAAAAACTGTTTTTT CASSLYPGTVNEKLFF
. once TRBJ2-7 TRBV7-7 TGTGCTAGCAGCTTAGCCGGAGGGGGGACAAACGAGCAGTACTTC CASSLAGGGTNEQYF
. . TRBJ1-3 TRBV6-6 TGTGCCAGCAGTGGACAAAGCTCTGGAAACACCATATATTTT CASSGQSSGNTIYF
. . TRBJ1-1 TRBV28 TGTGCCAGCAGTTTTGGGGCCGTAACTGAAGCTTTCTTT CASSFGAVTEAFF
. . TRBJ1-4 TRBV4-1 TGCGCCAGCAGCCAAGGGCTCCTAGATGAAAAACTGTTTTTT CASSQGLLDEKLFF
TRBD1 . TRBJ1-1 TRBV3-1/TRBV3-2 TGTGCCAGCAGCAAACCCGGGACAGCGAACACTGAAGCTTTCTTT CASSKPGTANTEAFF
. . TRBJ1-1 TRBV28 TGTGCCAGCAGCGCCCGGGGTTTAAACACTGAAGCTTTCTTT CASSARGLNTEAFF
TRBD1 . TRBJ2-1 TRBV18 TGTGCCAGCTCACCGCGAACGGGACAGGGATCTTACAATGAGCAGTTCTTC CASSPRTGQGSYNEQFF
. . TRBJ1-5 TRBV6-6 TGTGCCAGCAGTTATGCTGAGCAGCCCCAGCATTTT CASSYAEQPQHF
. . TRBJ2-2 TRBV9 TGTGCCAGCAGCGTCCTGTGGAGCACCGGGGAGCTGTTTTTT CASSVLWSTGELFF
TRBD1 . TRBJ1-4 TRBV19 TGTGCCAGTACCAGCCGGGACAGGGATGAAAAACTGTTTTTT CASTSRDRDEKLFF
TRBD1 . TRBJ1-1 TRBV7-9 TGTGCCAGCAGCACAGGACAGGGCGACACTGAAGCTTTCTTT CASSTGQGDTEAFF
. . TRBJ2-7 TRBV9 TGTGCCAGCAGCCGCAGGGGTGAATCCTACGAGCAGTACTTC CASSRRGESYEQYF
. . TRBJ1-6 TRBV4-1 TGCGCCAGCAGCCAAGATCGTGGCTGGGGGGAAAGCTCCTATAATTCACCCCTCCACTTT CASSQDRGWGESSYNSPLHF
. . TRBJ1-1 TRBV6-5 TGTGCCAGCAGGCCCGGGAACACTGAAGCTTTCTTT CASRPGNTEAFF
. . TRBJ1-5 TRBV7-9 TGTGCCAGCAGCTTAGAGGGTCAGCCCCAGCATTTT CASSLEGQPQHF
. . TRBJ1-1 TRBV12-3/TRBV12-4 TGTGCCACCACAAGTGGCAGGTTTACTGAAGCTTTCTTT CATTSGRFTEAFF
TRBD2 . TRBJ2-5 TRBV6-2/TRBV6-3 TGTGCCAGCAGCCTACTAGCGGGGGAGATCGACGAGACCCAGTACTTC CASSLLAGEIDETQYF
TRBD1 . TRBJ2-5 TRBV19 TGTGCCAGTAGTATAGTCCCGACAGGGCAAGAGACCCAGTACTTC CASSIVPTGQETQYF
TRBD1 . TRBJ1-4 TRBV7-2 TGTGCCAGCAGCTTATCGGACGCGACAGGGAAACTGTTTTTT CASSLSDATGKLFF
. . TRBJ1-5 TRBV3-1/TRBV3-2 TGTGCCAGCAGCCAAGGGGGCAGGGTAGGAGATCAGCCCCAGCATTTT CASSQGGRVGDQPQHF
TRBD2 . TRBJ2-1 TRBV6-4 TGTGCCAGCAGTGACGGTGCTAGCGGGGGGACCTACAATGAGCAGTTCTTC CASSDGASGGTYNEQFF
. . TRBJ1-1 TRBV11-3 TGTGCCAGCTCAGGAAATAGGGACACTGAAGCTTTCTTT CASSGNRDTEAFF
TRBD2 . TRBJ2-7 TRBV5-5 TGTGCCAGCAGCTCCTCCGGGACTAGCGGCCCGTACGAGCAGTACTTC CASSSSGTSGPYEQYF
TRBD1 . TRBJ1-1 TRBV18 TGTGCCAGCTCACCGGGACAGGGGTACACTGAAGCTTTCTTT CASSPGQGYTEAFF
. . TRBJ2-7 TRBV7-9 TGTGCCAGCAGCTTGACTGAATACTACGAGCAGTACTTC CASSLTEYYEQYF
. . TRBJ2-7 TRBV20-1 TGCAGTGCTAGGGAAGTCAACGAGCAGTACTTC CSAREVNEQYF
. few TRBJ1-1 TRBV7-9 TGTGCCAGCAGACCAGACAGGAGGAGCACTGAAGCTTTCTTT CASRPDRRSTEAFF
. . TRBJ2-2 TRBV9 TGTGCCAGCAGCGCCGGGTCCGCAAGGTGGGAGCTGTTTTTT CASSAGSARWELFF
TRBD1 . TRBJ2-7 TRBV9 TGTGCCAGCAGCGCTCAGGGGGCCTACGAGCAGTACTTC CASSAQGAYEQYF
. . TRBJ1-1 TRBV5-4 TGTGCCAGCAGCTTCGGGGGTCCGCAAGCTTTCTTT CASSFGGPQAFF
. . TRBJ1-3 TRBV5-1 TGCGCCAGCAGCTTACAGAACCCCTCTGGAAACACCATATATTTT CASSLQNPSGNTIYF
. . TRBJ2-1 TRBV7-8 TGTGCCAGCAGCGAAGGAGGGGAGGTGGATGAGCAGTTCTTC CASSEGGEVDEQFF
. . TRBJ2-2 TRBV2 TGTGCCAGCAGTGGGGGCCCGGGACACTATGCCGGGGAGCTGTTTTTT CASSGGPGHYAGELFF
. once TRBJ1-6 TRBV5-8 TGTGCCAGCAGCTCGACCAGCCCTTATAATTCACCCCTCCACTTT CASSSTSPYNSPLHF
TRBD2 few TRBJ2-1 TRBV7-9 TGTGCCAGCAGCCCTAGCGGGGCCCCAAGGAATGAGCAGTTCTTC CASSPSGAPRNEQFF
. . TRBJ1-1 TRBV6-4 TGTGCCAGCAGTGACTTCGCCGGGACACCTAAGAACACTGAAGCTTTCTTT CASSDFAGTPKNTEAFF
TRBD1 . TRBJ2-7 TRBV5-3 TGTGCCAGAAGCTTCGCGGGACAGGGTATCTACGAGCAGTACTTC CARSFAGQGIYEQYF
. . TRBJ2-5 TRBV28 TGTGCCAGCAGTTCACCGGGCCCGTGGGAGACCCAGTACTTC CASSSPGPWETQYF
. . TRBJ2-7 TRBV2 TGTGCCAGCAGCGGACGGAGCTCCTACGAGCAGTACTTC CASSGRSSYEQYF